This T cell receptor (beta chain) was captured by sequencing in a study of shared clonotypes between healthy human individuals. With regard to this clone: Antigen: not known.

Profiled with immunoSEQ multiplex PCR; TCRdb holds only in-frame clones, not every one. The sample shows 2 million to 2.5 million clones, approximately 93% of them seen only once. Per the germline V gene, CDR1 is LNHNV and CDR2 is YYDKDF (reference sequence). Germline trimming cut 4 bases from V and 5 bases from J; bases unmatched to any gene: 11. This CDR3 spans 16 amino acids. Study-wide findings and caveats: Specimens sampled were limited to blood, with tissue repertoires likely differing. Between a few donors, naive CD4 clonotypes were shared at a level of about 5%. Generation probabilities of non-shared clonotypes were lower (relative to those shared by all four donors). Sequencing depth was a factor that was expected to affect clonotype sharing among donors.

The sequence came from a man aged 18-30 years in good health. Some clones in this sample may be carry-over from other donors' samples. The chain uses TRBV15 and TRBJ1-5; the match to TRBD1 covers 7 bases. The sequenced sample was naive CD4+ T cells from PBMCs. Noted subset: CD45RA+ positively selected. CDR3 DNA: TGTGCCACCAGCAAGTTACAGGGGAGGGTGGATCAGCCCCAGCATTTT. Translating gives CATSKLQGRVDQPQHF.